These 15 T cell receptor beta chains originate from one sample sequenced in a study of CD8+ T cells in alopecia areata. cDNA reverse transcribed from extracted RNA served as the sequencing template. TCRdb's copy holds only in-frame clones and misses some; the assay was immunoSEQ multiplex PCR. This sample has roughly 180,000 clones, with 60% found just once. As to treatment: oral pan-JAK inhibitor, 5-10 mg twice daily. Sequenced here: CD4+ T cells sorted from blood, sampled at week 4, from a patient treated with tofacitinib. Source of these receptors: a human donor with alopecia areata.

This chain connects TRBV2 to TRBJ2-7; possibly TRBD1 for D (6 bases). Germline V gives CDR1 SNHLY, CDR2 FYNNEI. The CDR3 loop spans 13 amino acids. Trimming cost V 4 bases and J 3 bases, with 10 bases left between them. CDR3 protein: CASSGRGIYEQYF. The CDR3 coding sequence is TGTGCCAGCAGTGGAAGGGGGATCTACGAGCAGTACTTC.

A remark on this clone: Other DNA sequences from this sample encode an identical CDR3 as well. The V gene is TRBV30, the J gene TRBJ2-1, with D hard to call. CDR1 is GTSNPN and CDR2 is SVGIG in the germline V gene (reference sequence). With 2 bases removed from V and 0 bases from J, the gap between germline ends came to 5 bases. The CDR3 length is 13 residues. The CDR3 DNA follows: TGTGCCTGGAGTACGAGCTCCTACAATGAGCAGTTCTTC. This codes for CAWSTSSYNEQFF.

This chain uses TRBV29-1 with TRBJ2-6; D unresolved. Germline values: CDR1 SQVTM, CDR2 ANQGSEA. The V end was cut by 4 bases, the J end by 0 bases, with 7 bases between. The CDR3 has 14 residues. CDR3 region: CSVGTNSGANVLTF. The CDR3 DNA reads as TGCAGCGTTGGTACAAACTCTGGGGCCAACGTCCTGACTTTC.

This clone came up once. This sequence joins TRBV5-1 and TRBJ2-7; D possibly uses TRBD1 or TRBD2 (6 bases each). Germline CDR1 SGHRS, CDR2 YFSETQ. The CDR3 is 14 residues long. With 0 bases removed from V and 3 bases from J, the gap between germline ends came to 10 bases. The CDR3 sequence is CASSLEQGGYEQYF. The DNA for the CDR3 is TGCGCCAGCAGCTTGGAACAGGGAGGCTACGAGCAGTACTTC.

The rearrangement uses TRBV9 and TRBJ2-1; D is undetermined. The CDR3 runs 12 residues. Germline V gene lookup returns CDR1 SGDLS and CDR2 YYNGEE. V lost 2 bases and J lost 8, with 8 bases in between. The CDR3: CASSVLEHEQFF. In DNA, the CDR3 is TGTGCCAGCAGCGTCTTAGAGCATGAGCAGTTCTTC.

The rearrangement joins TRBV23-1 to TRBJ2-5, with 7 bases identical to TRBD1. TRBV23-1 falls under the ORF class, with uncertain function. V gave up 6 bases and J gave up 5 bases; unmatched junction bases: 12. The CDR3 is 15 residues long. CDR3 sequence reads: CASSGTEDIGETQYF. In DNA form, the CDR3 reads TGCGCCAGCAGCGGGACAGAGGACATAGGGGAGACCCAGTACTTC.

This clone was observed a single time. The chain carries TRBV30 and TRBJ2-5, with D uncertain. Trimming left V 0 bases short and J 5 bases short, with 19 bases between. Germline assignment: CDR1 GTSNPN and CDR2 SVGIG (reference sequence). The CDR3 has 16 residues. CDR3 residues: CAWSVDQTSLGETQYF. DNA of the CDR3: TGTGCCTGGAGTGTTGACCAGACAAGCTTGGGGGAGACCCAGTACTTC.

This clone was picked up a small number of times. The chain combines TRBV9 with TRBJ2-4; no definite D call. This CDR3 region has 16 residues. V shed 0 bases and J shed 1 base, with 11 bases lying between them. Germline CDR1 and CDR2: SGDLS and YYNGEE. The CDR3 sequence: CASSVEWNTAKNIQYF. Written as DNA, the CDR3 is TGTGCCAGCAGCGTAGAGTGGAACACGGCCAAAAACATTCAGTACTTC.

The chain combines TRBV9 with TRBJ2-5; D perhaps matches TRBD1 (5 bases). Trimming took 4 bases from V and 2 from J, leaving 12 bases between them. The CDR3 has 14 residues. CDR1 SGDLS and CDR2 YYNGEE come from the germline V gene. The CDR3 nucleotides are TGTGCCAGCAGCATGACGCAGGGTCAAGAGACCCAGTACTTC. This codes for CASSMTQGQETQYF.

This chain uses TRBV7-8 with TRBJ1-6; 10 bases line up with TRBD1. The length of the CDR3 is 15 residues. CDR1 and CDR2 (germline): SGHVS, FQNEAQ. Unmatched junction bases numbered 4, after V lost 2 bases and J lost 9 bases. The DNA for the CDR3 is TGTGCCAGCAGCTTAATACGGGACAGGGGTTCACCCCTCCACTTT. This codes for CASSLIRDRGSPLHF.

The chain has TRBV20-1 and TRBJ2-3; D remains unclear. Germline values: CDR1 DFQATT, CDR2 SNEGSKA (reference sequence). The CDR3 consists of 11 residues. V lost 6 bases, J lost 6 bases, and 10 bases lay in between. Here the CDR3 reads CSASAVDTQYF. Written as DNA, the CDR3 is TGCAGTGCCTCTGCGGTGGATACGCAGTATTTT.

This clone was observed a handful of times. The rearrangement uses TRBV19 and TRBJ1-5, with D hard to call. Germline values: CDR1 LNHDA, CDR2 SQIVND (reference sequence). The CDR3 covers 15 residues. V shed 3 bases and J shed 2 bases, with 11 bases lying between them. This CDR3 is CASSIQVSGNQPQHF. In DNA form, the CDR3 reads TGTGCCAGTAGTATCCAAGTTAGCGGCAATCAGCCCCAGCATTTT. The whole variable domain, remainder taken from reference TRBV19 and TRBJ1-5, is DGGITQSPKYLFRKEGQNVTLSCEQNLNHDAMYWYRQDPGQGLRLIYYSQIVNDFQKGDIAEGYSVSREKKESFPLTVTSAQKNPTAFYLCASSIQVSGNQPQHFGDGTRLSIL.

The V gene is TRBV30, the J gene TRBJ1-2, with D perhaps matching TRBD1 (5 bases). The CDR3 consists of 12 residues. From germline, CDR1 is GTSNPN and CDR2 SVGIG (reference sequence). The V gene lost 7 bases and the J gene lost 0 bases, with 9 bases spanning the gap. CDR3 sequence: CASTGSNYGYTF. The CDR3 DNA reads TGTGCCTCAACAGGATCTAACTATGGCTACACCTTC.

This chain uses TRBV29-1 with TRBJ1-2; D perhaps matches TRBD1 (5 bases). CDR1 and CDR2 (germline): SQVTM, ANQGSEA. V was pared by 5 bases and J by 3 bases, with 16 bases between. The CDR3 is 14 amino acids. CDR3 residues: CSVSARDRHYGYTF. In DNA, the CDR3 is TGCAGCGTTTCTGCCCGGGACCGCCACTATGGCTACACCTTC.

This clone was seen only a few times. V gene TRBV30 combines with J gene TRBJ2-3; 9 bases agree with TRBD2. CDR1 and CDR2 (germline): GTSNPN, SVGIG (reference sequence). This CDR3 is 14 amino acids long. After removal of 2 bases from V and 3 bases from J, the junction contained 3 bases not matched to a gene. CDR3 loop: CAWSLAGGTDTQYF. For the CDR3, the DNA is TGTGCCTGGAGTCTTGCGGGGGGGACAGATACGCAGTATTTT.